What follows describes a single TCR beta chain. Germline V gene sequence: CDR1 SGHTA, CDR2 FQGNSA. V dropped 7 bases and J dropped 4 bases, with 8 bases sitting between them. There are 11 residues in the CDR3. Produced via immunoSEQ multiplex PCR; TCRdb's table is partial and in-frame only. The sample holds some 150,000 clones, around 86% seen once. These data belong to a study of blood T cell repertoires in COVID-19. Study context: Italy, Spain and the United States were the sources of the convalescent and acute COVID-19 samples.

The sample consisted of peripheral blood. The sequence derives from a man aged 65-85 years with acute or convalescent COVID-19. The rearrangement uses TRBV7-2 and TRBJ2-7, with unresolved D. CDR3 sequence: CASTPTYEQYF. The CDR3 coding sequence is TGTGCCAGCACCCCTACTTACGAGCAGTACTTC.